This T cell receptor (beta chain) was recorded in a study of cytomegalovirus exposure and HLA in healthy donors. Study information: Of roughly 400 genotyped donors, 81% grouped in the Caucasian-associated ancestry cluster.

Healthy bone marrow donors supplied every sample. Study-wide results and caveats: After further analysis at a later stage, under 20,000 TCR beta sequences were associated with HLA alleles at 0.05 false discovery rate. Using the classifier, cytomegalovirus status was reportedly diagnosed with high specificity and sensitivity.

Notes on this clone: What it recognizes is unknown.

The PCR employed 60 Vbeta primers together with 13 Jbeta primers. This table comes from immunoSEQ multiplex PCR, and its TCRdb copy is limited to in-frame clones, with some not included. This sample has about 190,000 clones, with 75% to 90% found just once. This CDR3 is 14 amino acids long. CDR1 is GTSNPN, CDR2 SVGIG, per germline (reference sequence). Trimming removed 1 base from V and 4 bases from J, with 13 bases in between. Sequenced material: PBMCs. This clonotype was obtained from a boy aged 2-9 years in good health and CMV-seronegative. The genes are TRBV30 and TRBJ1-2; D possibly corresponds to TRBD1 (5 bases). The CDR3 spells CAWSALGLTYGYTF. In DNA form, the CDR3 reads TGTGCCTGGAGTGCATTGGGACTTACCTATGGCTACACCTTC.